A single sample is the source of the 11 T cell receptor beta chains below, sequenced in a study of blood T cell repertoires in COVID-19 (dated by TCRdb to about 2020). Library construction relied on the immunoSEQ multiplex PCR assay. The source is immuneACCESS, and TCRdb retained only in-frame sequences with V and J called. Part of the clones is not carried over; for the studies checked, unresolved V genes explain less than half of this, and the remainder is unexplained. Across this sample there are some 51,000 clones, with 75% to 95% seen only once. Approximately 15% of the sample goes to the ten largest clones. Sequencing used peripheral blood. These receptors came from a human donor with active COVID-19. The donor label of this sample is uncertain.

This rearrangement joins TRBV5-6 to TRBJ1-1, with a possible D match to TRBD1 (5 bases). This CDR3 region has 15 residues. Deletions cut 4 bases from V and 1 base from J, with 14 bases between. Germline V gives CDR1 SGHDT, CDR2 YYEEEE. CDR3 loop: CASSPGLQENTEAFF. In DNA, the CDR3 is TGTGCCAGCAGCCCAGGGCTCCAGGAGAACACTGAAGCTTTCTTT. The full variable domain, its missing parts supplied by reference TRBV5-6 and TRBJ1-1, is DAGVTQSPTHLIKTRGQQVTLRCSPKSGHDTVSWYQQALGQGPQFIFQYYEEEERQRGNFPDRFSGHQFPNYSSELNVNALLLGDSALYLCASSPGLQENTEAFFGQGTRLTVV.

This clone is a singleton in its sample. The chain employs TRBV11-2 and TRBJ1-1; a possible D gene is TRBD1 (5 bases). CDR1 and CDR2 (germline): SGHAT, FQNNGV. The ends were cut back, 1 base at V and 4 bases at J, with 13 bases in the middle. The CDR3 is 15 residues long. Here the CDR3 reads CASSLGSGGGTEAFF. The CDR3 DNA is TGTGCCAGCAGCTTAGGATCCGGGGGGGGCACTGAAGCTTTCTTT.

This clone has only one observation. The V and J genes are TRBV11-2 and TRBJ2-2; no clear D gene. Germline V gives CDR1 SGHAT, CDR2 FQNNGV. The CDR3 runs to 13 residues. V lost 0 bases to trimming and J lost 5 bases, with 4 bases between them. The CDR3 sequence: CASSLDLTGELFF. CDR3 nucleotide sequence: TGTGCCAGCAGCTTAGACCTAACCGGGGAGCTGTTTTTT. Based on the CDR3 plus reference TRBV11-2 and TRBJ2-2, the full variable domain is EAGVAQSPRYKIIEKRQSVAFWCNPISGHATLYWYQQILGQGPKLLIQFQNNGVVDDSQLPKDRFSAERLKGVDSTLKIQPAKLEDSAVYLCASSLDLTGELFFGEGSRLTVL.

This chain connects TRBV5-1 to TRBJ2-5; the match to TRBD1 covers 9 bases. The V and J ends lost 1 base and 2 bases, in that order; junction bases with no gene match: 3. CDR1 SGHRS and CDR2 YFSETQ come from the germline V gene. The CDR3 runs 15 residues. The CDR3 loop is CASSLTGGRQETQYF. In DNA form, the CDR3 reads TGCGCCAGCAGCTTGACAGGGGGCCGACAAGAGACCCAGTACTTC.

V is TRBV7-2 and J is TRBJ1-2, with D tentatively TRBD1 (5 bases). The ends were cut back, 1 base at V and 3 bases at J, with 9 bases in the middle. Germline-derived CDR1 and CDR2 are SGHTA and FQGNSA. The CDR3 sequence is 14 residues long. CDR3 coding DNA: TGTGCCAGCAGCTTAGTTCGACAGTACTATGGCTACACCTTC. It translates to CASSLVRQYYGYTF.

This clone was found once. This chain links TRBV4-1 with TRBJ2-3; D is perhaps TRBD2 (5 bases). This CDR3 comprises 13 residues. From germline, CDR1 is MGHRA and CDR2 YSYEKL. Trimming left V 2 bases short and J 14 bases short, with 17 bases between. CDR3 nucleotides: TGCGCCAGCAGCCAACCAGGCGGGCCCAAAGTGTATTTT. It specifies CASSQPGGPKVYF.

The V and J genes are TRBV19 and TRBJ2-1; 8 bases match TRBD2. Unmatched junction bases numbered 9, after V lost 5 bases and J lost 6 bases. Germline assignment: CDR1 LNHDA and CDR2 SQIVND (reference sequence). The CDR3 totals 15 residues. CDR3 amino acids: CASSEGRGAGNEQFF. CDR3 nucleotide sequence: TGTGCCAGTAGTGAAGGGCGGGGGGCCGGCAATGAGCAGTTCTTC.

This clone came up a few times. This chain uses TRBV19 with TRBJ2-7; no reliable D call. Trimming pared 0 bases from V and 5 bases from J, leaving 17 bases between. The germline CDR1 and CDR2 sequences are LNHDA and SQIVND (reference sequence). The CDR3 is 16 amino acids. CDR3 in DNA: TGTGCCAGTAGTATAGAGGCTTGGAACAGCCCCCACGAGCAGTACTTC. Translation gives CASSIEAWNSPHEQYF.

The rearrangement joins TRBV7-6 to TRBJ1-1; D remains ambiguous. The germline V gene has CDR1 SGHVS and CDR2 FNYEAQ. This CDR3 region has 15 residues. V was trimmed by 0 bases and J by 5 bases, leaving 13 bases between them. As DNA, the CDR3 is TGTGCCAGCAGCTTAGCAACCCGTACGAGGACTGAAGCTTTCTTT. It specifies CASSLATRTRTEAFF.

The rearrangement links TRBV6-5 to TRBJ1-2, with no clear D. This CDR3 spans 14 amino acids. Germline-derived CDR1 and CDR2 are MNHEY and SVGAGI. V lost 7 bases to trimming and J lost 5 bases, with 17 bases between them. CDR3 bases: TGTGCCAGCATGATCGAGGAGCCCCCTTATGGCTACACCTTC. As protein: CASMIEEPPYGYTF.

The V gene is TRBV11-2, the J gene TRBJ2-1; TRBD2 agrees at 7 bases. Germline values: CDR1 SGHAT, CDR2 FQNNGV. The CDR3 covers 14 residues. With 5 bases clipped from V and 0 bases from J, the junction kept 1 base outside the gene matches. CDR3: CASSPGGSYNEQFF. CDR3 bases: TGTGCCAGCAGCCCGGGGGGCTCCTACAATGAGCAGTTCTTC.